The following is a TCR beta chain sequence with its context. The antigen is undetermined. The data were taken from a study of cytomegalovirus exposure and HLA in healthy donors. In germline, CDR1 is MGHRA, CDR2 YSYEKL. The CDR3 contains 15 residues. V lost 1 base to trimming and J lost 3 bases, with 12 bases between them. The PCR was carried out with 60 Vbeta primers and 13 Jbeta primers. Measured with immunoSEQ multiplex PCR; TCRdb has only the in-frame clones, and not every one. The data show approximately 210,000 clones, with around 81% seen just once and roughly 10% held by the top ten. The study, taken as a whole, reports: In presence/absence analyses, roughly uniform sequencing depth across donors was assumed. As a later analysis showed, several of the most significant clusters appeared to be linked to common viral pathogens.

The V and J genes are TRBV4-1 and TRBJ1-1; D possibly corresponds to TRBD1 (6 bases). This receptor was taken from a woman between 50 and 59 years old in good health and CMV-seropositive. The sample consisted of PBMCs. CDR3 sequence (DNA): TGCGCCAGCAGCCAAGGCGGCCAGGGGCACACTGAAGCTTTCTTT. Translation: CASSQGGQGHTEAFF.